This T cell receptor beta chain was sequenced during a study of cytomegalovirus exposure and HLA in healthy donors. Whole-study findings and limits: For TCR beta chains, V- and J-gene trimming was later linked to a missense DCLRE1C variant. CMV serostatus was the sole immune exposure information available. For most subjects, TCR beta sequences were reported to predict HLA-A and HLA-B alleles with accuracy.

PCR used 60 Vbeta primers and 13 Jbeta primers. The assay was immunoSEQ multiplex PCR, and TCRdb's table has in-frame clones only and misses some. The table has roughly 90,000 clones, roughly 70% seen once. There are a few counts of this clone. The antigen is unknown. This receptor was obtained from a man aged 30-40 years in good health and CMV-seropositive. The sequenced sample was PBMCs.

The CDR3 bases are TGTGCCATCTCTGTACACGACACTGAAGCTTTCTTT. Translation: CAISVHDTEAFF. This chain joins TRBV6-1 and TRBJ1-1; D gene ambiguous. Germline lookup yields CDR1 MNHNS and CDR2 SASEGT. The CDR3 spans 12 residues. V gave up 10 bases and J gave up 3 bases, with 12 bases separating them.